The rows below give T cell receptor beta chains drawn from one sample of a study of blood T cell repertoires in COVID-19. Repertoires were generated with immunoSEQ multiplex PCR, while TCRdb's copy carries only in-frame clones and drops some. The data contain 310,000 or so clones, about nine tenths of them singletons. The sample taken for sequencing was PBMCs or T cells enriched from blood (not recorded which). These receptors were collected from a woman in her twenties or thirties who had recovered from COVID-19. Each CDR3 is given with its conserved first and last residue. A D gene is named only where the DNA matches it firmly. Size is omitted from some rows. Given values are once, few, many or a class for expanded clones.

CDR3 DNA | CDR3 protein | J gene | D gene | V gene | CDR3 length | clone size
TGTGCCAGCAGTTACTCGGGGGGTGCGGGAGGAGAGACCCAGTACTTC | CASSYSGGAGGETQYF | TRBJ2-5 | TRBD2 | TRBV6-5 | 16 | .
TGTGCCAGCAGCTCAACCGTCCCCTCGGACAGGGGGTACACAGATACGCAGTATTTT | CASSSTVPSDRGYTDTQYF | TRBJ2-3 | TRBD1 | TRBV7-9 | 19 | .
TGTGCCAGTAGTGCGCTGAGGACAGGGTATCAGCCCCAGCATTTT | CASSALRTGYQPQHF | TRBJ1-5 | TRBD1 | TRBV19 | 15 | .
TGTGCCAGCAGCCCACTAGCGGGAGGAATGGCCGAGCAGTACTTC | CASSPLAGGMAEQYF | TRBJ2-7 | TRBD2 | TRBV7-9 | 15 | once
TGTGCCAGCAGCCTAGGGACAGCAACTGAAGCTTTCTTT | CASSLGTATEAFF | TRBJ1-1 | TRBD1 | TRBV7-3 | 13 | few
TGTGCCAGCAGCTCGCTTAGGGGGTACAGAAGATCTAATGAAAAACTGTTTTTT | CASSSLRGYRRSNEKLFF | TRBJ1-4 | . | TRBV7-9 | 18 | .
TGTGCCAGCAGCGTTTCAGGGGGTGGCTACACCTTC | CASSVSGGGYTF | TRBJ1-2 | TRBD1 | TRBV9 | 12 | .
TGTGCCAGTAGTACTAGCGGGGCAAACATTCAGTACTTC | CASSTSGANIQYF | TRBJ2-4 | TRBD2 | TRBV19 | 13 | .
TGTGCCACCAGTGATGGACTAGCGGGAGACACCGGGGAGCTGTTTTTT | CATSDGLAGDTGELFF | TRBJ2-2 | TRBD2 | TRBV24-1 | 16 | .
TGTGCCAGCAGCCCCTCGAGCTCCTATAATTCACCCCTCCACTTT | CASSPSSSYNSPLHF | TRBJ1-6 | . | TRBV6-6 | 15 | .
TGTGCCATCAGCCCGCGGGGCGTACTCACTGAAGCTTTCTTT | CAISPRGVLTEAFF | TRBJ1-1 | . | TRBV10-3 | 14 | .
TGTGCCAGCAGGCTCGGGACAGGGAATAATTCACCCCTCCACTTT | CASRLGTGNNSPLHF | TRBJ1-6 | TRBD1 | TRBV7-2 | 15 | .
TGTGCCGGCGGGTGGTTGGATGAGCAGTTCTTC | CAGGWLDEQFF | TRBJ2-1 | . | TRBV30 | 11 | .
TGCGCCAGCAGCTTGAGGACTAGCGGGAGGGTGGGGCAAGAGACCCAGTACTTC | CASSLRTSGRVGQETQYF | TRBJ2-5 | TRBD2 | TRBV5-1 | 18 | few
TGTGCCAGTAGGCTAGCGGGGACCACAGATACGCAGTATTTT | CASRLAGTTDTQYF | TRBJ2-3 | TRBD2 | TRBV19 | 14 | .
TGTGCCAGCAGTGAATACTCTGAAGCTTTCTTT | CASSEYSEAFF | TRBJ1-1 | . | TRBV25-1 | 11 | .
TGTGCCTGGAGTCCTGGACAGGGGAGAGGGAACACTGAAGCTTTCTTT | CAWSPGQGRGNTEAFF | TRBJ1-1 | TRBD1 | TRBV30 | 16 | .
TGTGCCAGCAGTTTTACAGCTGCTAACTATGGCTACACCTTC | CASSFTAANYGYTF | TRBJ1-2 | . | TRBV28 | 14 | .
TGTGCCAGCAGCCCGGGACAGGGGGTCATGAACACTGAAGCTTTCTTT | CASSPGQGVMNTEAFF | TRBJ1-1 | TRBD1 | TRBV4-2 | 16 | .
TGTGCCAGCATTACAGGGGCGAGTAATGAAAAACTGTTTTTT | CASITGASNEKLFF | TRBJ1-4 | TRBD1 | TRBV28 | 14 | .
TGTGCCAGCAGCTTTCGGAGGCGGCAGGGGCTCCCCTACGAGCAGTACTTC | CASSFRRRQGLPYEQYF | TRBJ2-7 | . | TRBV11-2 | 17 | .
TGTGCCAGTAGTATATTAGACAGGGGAGGCAATCAGCCCCAGCATTTT | CASSILDRGGNQPQHF | TRBJ1-5 | TRBD1 | TRBV19 | 16 | .
TGCAGTGCTAGTAGGACAGGAACCACGATTGAAGCTTTCTTT | CSASRTGTTIEAFF | TRBJ1-1 | TRBD1 | TRBV20-1 | 14 | .
TGTGCCAGCAGCTTAAAGCTGAACACTGAAGCTTTCTTT | CASSLKLNTEAFF | TRBJ1-1 | . | TRBV11-2 | 13 | .
TGTGCCAGCAGCCCCAGGAGCGGGAGCTCTGGAGTAACAGATACGCAGTATTTT | CASSPRSGSSGVTDTQYF | TRBJ2-3 | TRBD2 | TRBV7-9 | 18 | .
TGTGCCAGCAGTGACGTCGGGAGTCGCAATGGCTACACCTTC | CASSDVGSRNGYTF | TRBJ1-2 | . | TRBV6-1 | 14 | .
TGTGCCAGCAGCTTAGGGGCCGGGAGAGATAATTCACCCCTCCACTTT | CASSLGAGRDNSPLHF | TRBJ1-6 | . | TRBV7-9 | 16 | .
TGTGCCAGCAGTCCCACGGGACAGGGTTACGAGCAGTACTTC | CASSPTGQGYEQYF | TRBJ2-7 | TRBD1 | TRBV27 | 14 | .
TGTGCCAGCAGCCTAGGATCGCCCGGGACAGGGGGCACCGGGGAGCTGTTTTTT | CASSLGSPGTGGTGELFF | TRBJ2-2 | TRBD1 | TRBV27 | 18 | .
TGTGCCAGCAGTCTGCTTCCGGGGACTAGCTTACATGAGCAGTTCTTC | CASSLLPGTSLHEQFF | TRBJ2-1 | TRBD2 | TRBV27 | 16 | .
TGTGCCAGCAGCTTGGTAAATCAGCCCCAGCATTTT | CASSLVNQPQHF | TRBJ1-5 | . | TRBV5-8 | 12 | .
TGTGCCAGCAGTGAGCCAGGGGCCAGTCAGCCCCAGCATTTT | CASSEPGASQPQHF | TRBJ1-5 | . | TRBV6-1 | 14 | .
TGTGCCAGCACCCGGACAGCCAACACCGGGGAGCTGTTTTTT | CASTRTANTGELFF | TRBJ2-2 | . | TRBV6-5 | 14 | .
TGCGCCAGCAGCTCATCGGGACTAGCGGGATATTACAATGAGCAGTTCTTC | CASSSSGLAGYYNEQFF | TRBJ2-1 | TRBD2 | TRBV5-1 | 17 | .
TGTGCCAGCAGTCCGGAGGGACTAGCGGGAGTGGGAGGGGCCAACGTCCTGACTTTC | CASSPEGLAGVGGANVLTF | TRBJ2-6 | TRBD2 | TRBV27 | 19 | many
TGTGCCAGCAGCTGGGCCACTAGCGGGAGGACAGATACGCAGTATTTT | CASSWATSGRTDTQYF | TRBJ2-3 | TRBD2 | TRBV7-6 | 16 | .
TGTGCCAGCAGCTTTCGGGTCCAGGGGGATACGCAGTATTTT | CASSFRVQGDTQYF | TRBJ2-3 | . | TRBV5-4 | 14 | .
TGTGCCAGCAGTTACGTTCCCGGGGTTAGACATACCTACGAGCAGTACTTC | CASSYVPGVRHTYEQYF | TRBJ2-7 | . | TRBV6-2/TRBV6-3 | 17 | once